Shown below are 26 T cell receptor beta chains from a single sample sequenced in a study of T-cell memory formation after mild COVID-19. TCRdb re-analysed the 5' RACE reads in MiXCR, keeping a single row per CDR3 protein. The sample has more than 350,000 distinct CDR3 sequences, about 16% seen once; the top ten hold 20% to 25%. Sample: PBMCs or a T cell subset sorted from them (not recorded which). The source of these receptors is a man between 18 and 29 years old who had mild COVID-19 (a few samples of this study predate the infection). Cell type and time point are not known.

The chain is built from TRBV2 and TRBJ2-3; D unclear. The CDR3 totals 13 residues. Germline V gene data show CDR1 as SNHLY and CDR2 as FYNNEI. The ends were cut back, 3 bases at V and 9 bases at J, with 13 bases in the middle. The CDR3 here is CASSEYPTGTQYF. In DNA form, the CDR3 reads TGTGCCAGCAGTGAGTACCCAACTGGGACGCAGTATTTT.

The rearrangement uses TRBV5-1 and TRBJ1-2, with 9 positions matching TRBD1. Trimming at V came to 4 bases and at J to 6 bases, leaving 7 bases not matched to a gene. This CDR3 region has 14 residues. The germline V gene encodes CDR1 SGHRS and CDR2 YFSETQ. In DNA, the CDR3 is TGCGCCAGCAGCCGGGGACAGGGAGGAAATGGCTACACCTTC. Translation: CASSRGQGGNGYTF.

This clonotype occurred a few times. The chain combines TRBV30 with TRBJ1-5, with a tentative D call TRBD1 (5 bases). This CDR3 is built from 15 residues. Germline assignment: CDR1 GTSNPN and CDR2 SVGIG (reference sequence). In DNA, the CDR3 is TGTGCAGCCAGGGCTGGATTGTGGGACAATCAGCCCCAGCATTTT. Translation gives CAARAGLWDNQPQHF. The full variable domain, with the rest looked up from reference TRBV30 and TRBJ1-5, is SQTIHQWPATLVQPVGSPLSLECTVEGTSNPNLYWYRQAAGRGLQLLFYSVGIGQISSEVPQNLSASRPQDRQFILSSKKLLLSDSGFYLCAARAGLWDNQPQHFGDGTRLSIL.

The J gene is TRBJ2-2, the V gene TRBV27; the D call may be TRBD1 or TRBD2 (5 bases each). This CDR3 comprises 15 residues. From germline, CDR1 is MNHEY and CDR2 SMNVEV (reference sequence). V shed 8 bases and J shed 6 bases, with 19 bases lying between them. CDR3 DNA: TGTGCCAGCGGCCCCCTTCCCGGGACCTCCGGGGAGCTGTTTTTT. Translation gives CASGPLPGTSGELFF.

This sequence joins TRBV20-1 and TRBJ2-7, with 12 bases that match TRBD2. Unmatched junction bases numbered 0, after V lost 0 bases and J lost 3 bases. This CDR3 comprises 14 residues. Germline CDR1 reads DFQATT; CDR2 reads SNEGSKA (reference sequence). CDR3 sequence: CSARETSGGYEQYV. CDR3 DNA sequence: TGCAGTGCTAGAGAGACTAGCGGGGGCTACGAGCAGTACGTC.

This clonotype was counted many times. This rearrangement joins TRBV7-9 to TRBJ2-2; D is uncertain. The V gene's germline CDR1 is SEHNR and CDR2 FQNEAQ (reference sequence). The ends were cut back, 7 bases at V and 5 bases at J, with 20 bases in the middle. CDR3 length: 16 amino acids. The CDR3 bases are TGTGCCAGCACCCCCCACGGACGGGTAAAGACCGGGGAGCTGTTTTTT. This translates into CASTPHGRVKTGELFF.

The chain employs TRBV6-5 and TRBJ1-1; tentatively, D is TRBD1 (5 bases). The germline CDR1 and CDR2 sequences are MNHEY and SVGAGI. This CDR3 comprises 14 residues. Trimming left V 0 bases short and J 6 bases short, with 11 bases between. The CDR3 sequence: CASSYSGGWAEAFF. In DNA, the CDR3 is TGTGCCAGCAGTTACTCGGGGGGTTGGGCTGAAGCTTTCTTT.

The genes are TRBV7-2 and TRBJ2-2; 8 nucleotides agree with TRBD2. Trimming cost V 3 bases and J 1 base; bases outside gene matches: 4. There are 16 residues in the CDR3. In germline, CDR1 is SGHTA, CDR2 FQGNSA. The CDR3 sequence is CASSFAGLVNTGELFF. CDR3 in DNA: TGTGCCAGCAGCTTCGCGGGACTAGTGAACACCGGGGAGCTGTTTTTT.

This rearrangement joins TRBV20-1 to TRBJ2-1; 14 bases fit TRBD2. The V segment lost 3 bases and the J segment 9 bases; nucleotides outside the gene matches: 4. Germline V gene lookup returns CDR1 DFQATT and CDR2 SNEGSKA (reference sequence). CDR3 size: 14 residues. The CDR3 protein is CSARGLAGVSEQFF. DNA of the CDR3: TGCAGTGCTAGGGGACTAGCGGGGGTTAGTGAGCAGTTCTTC.

CDR3 region: CASSTSLAGVLNEQFF. CDR3 nucleotide sequence: TGTGCCAGCAGCACCTCGCTAGCGGGGGTACTCAATGAGCAGTTCTTC. The V call is TRBV9, the J call TRBJ2-1, with 10 bases aligning to TRBD2. J was trimmed by 6 bases and V by 4 bases; bases with no gene match: 10. This CDR3 contains 16 residues. The germline V gene encodes CDR1 SGDLS and CDR2 YYNGEE.

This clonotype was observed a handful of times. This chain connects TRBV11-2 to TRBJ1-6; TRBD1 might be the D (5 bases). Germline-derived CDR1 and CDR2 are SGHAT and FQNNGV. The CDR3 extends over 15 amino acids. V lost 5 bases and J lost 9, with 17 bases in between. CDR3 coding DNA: TGTGCCAGCAGCGGAGAGGGGACGGTGGTTTCACCCCTCCACTTT. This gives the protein CASSGEGTVVSPLHF.

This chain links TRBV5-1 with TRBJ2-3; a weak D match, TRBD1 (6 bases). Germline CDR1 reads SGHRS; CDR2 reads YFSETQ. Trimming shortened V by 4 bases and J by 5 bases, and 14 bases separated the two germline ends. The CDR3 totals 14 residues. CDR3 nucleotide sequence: TGCGCCAGCAGCGTACAGGGTGTAGGAGATACGCAGTATTTT. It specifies CASSVQGVGDTQYF.

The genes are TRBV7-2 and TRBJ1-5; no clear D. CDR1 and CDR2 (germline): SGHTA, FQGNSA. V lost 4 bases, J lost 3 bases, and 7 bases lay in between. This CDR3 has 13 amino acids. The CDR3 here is CASSSRTNQPQHF. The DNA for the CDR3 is TGTGCCAGCAGCTCCAGAACCAATCAGCCCCAGCATTTT.

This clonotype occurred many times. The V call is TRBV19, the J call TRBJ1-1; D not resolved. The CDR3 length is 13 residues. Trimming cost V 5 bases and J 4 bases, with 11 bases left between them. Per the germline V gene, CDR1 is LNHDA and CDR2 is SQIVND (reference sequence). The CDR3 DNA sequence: TGTGCCAGTAGTTACGCAGGAGGCACTGAAGCTTTCTTT. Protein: CASSYAGGTEAFF.

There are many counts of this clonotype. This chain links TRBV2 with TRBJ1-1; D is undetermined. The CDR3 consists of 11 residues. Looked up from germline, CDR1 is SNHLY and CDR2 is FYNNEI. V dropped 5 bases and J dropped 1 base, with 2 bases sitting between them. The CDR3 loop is CASSQNTEAFF. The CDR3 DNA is TGTGCCAGCAGTCAGAACACTGAAGCTTTCTTT.

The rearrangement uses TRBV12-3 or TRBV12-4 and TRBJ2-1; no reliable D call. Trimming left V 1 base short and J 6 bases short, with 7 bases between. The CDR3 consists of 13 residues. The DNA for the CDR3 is TGTGCCAGCAGTTTAGTCACTTCCAATGAGCAGTTCTTC. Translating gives CASSLVTSNEQFF.

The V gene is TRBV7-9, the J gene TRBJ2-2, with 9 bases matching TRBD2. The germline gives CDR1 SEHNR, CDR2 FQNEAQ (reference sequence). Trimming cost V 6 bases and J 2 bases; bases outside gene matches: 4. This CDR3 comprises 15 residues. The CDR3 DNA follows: TGTGCCAGCAGGTCTAGCGGGGTAAACACCGGGGAGCTGTTTTTT. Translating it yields CASRSSGVNTGELFF.

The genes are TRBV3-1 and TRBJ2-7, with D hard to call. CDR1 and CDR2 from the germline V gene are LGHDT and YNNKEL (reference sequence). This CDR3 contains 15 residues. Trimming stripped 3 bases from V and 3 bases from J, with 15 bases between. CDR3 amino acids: CASSQQTESIYEQYF. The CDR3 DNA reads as TGTGCCAGCAGCCAGCAGACGGAGTCGATCTACGAGCAGTACTTC.

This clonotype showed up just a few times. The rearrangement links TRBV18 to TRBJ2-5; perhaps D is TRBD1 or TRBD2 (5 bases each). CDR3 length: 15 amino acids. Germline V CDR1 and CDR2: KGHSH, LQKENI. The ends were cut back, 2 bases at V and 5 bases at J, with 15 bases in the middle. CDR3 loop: CASSPSSGTTETQYF. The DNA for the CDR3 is TGTGCCAGCTCACCAAGTTCAGGGACCACGGAGACCCAGTACTTC.

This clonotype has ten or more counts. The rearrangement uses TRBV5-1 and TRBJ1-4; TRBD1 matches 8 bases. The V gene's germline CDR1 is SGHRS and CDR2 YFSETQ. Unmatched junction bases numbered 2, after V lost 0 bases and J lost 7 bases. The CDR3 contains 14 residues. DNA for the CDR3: TGCGCCAGCAGCTTGGGACAGGGGAGTGAAAAACTGTTTTTT. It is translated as CASSLGQGSEKLFF.

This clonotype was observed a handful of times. The CDR3 loop reads CASSVAAGQGTDTQYF. Written as DNA, the CDR3 is TGTGCCAGCAGCGTAGCTGCGGGACAGGGGACAGATACGCAGTATTTT. V and J are TRBV9 and TRBJ2-3, with 10 nucleotides matching TRBD1. The CDR3 sequence is 16 residues long. J gave up 3 bases and V 0 bases, and 4 bases lay outside the gene matches. Per germline, CDR1 SGDLS and CDR2 YYNGEE. Combining the CDR3 with reference TRBV9 and TRBJ2-3 gives the whole variable domain DSGVTQTPKHLITATGQRVTLRCSPRSGDLSVYWYQQSLDQGLQFLIQYYNGEERAKGNILERFSAQQFPDLHSELNLSSLELGDSALYFCASSVAAGQGTDTQYFGPGTRLTVL.

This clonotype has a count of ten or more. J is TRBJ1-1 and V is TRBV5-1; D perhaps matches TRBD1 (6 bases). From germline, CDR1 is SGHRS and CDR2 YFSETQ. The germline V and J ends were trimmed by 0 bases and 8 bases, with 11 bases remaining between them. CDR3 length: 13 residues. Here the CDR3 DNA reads TGCGCCAGCAGCTTGGGGGGGACACCAGAAGCTTTCTTT. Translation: CASSLGGTPEAFF.

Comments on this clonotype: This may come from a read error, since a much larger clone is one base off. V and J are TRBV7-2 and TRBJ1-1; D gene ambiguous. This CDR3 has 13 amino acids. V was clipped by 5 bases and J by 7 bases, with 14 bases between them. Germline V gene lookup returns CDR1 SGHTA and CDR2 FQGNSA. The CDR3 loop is CASSTRSEGEAFF. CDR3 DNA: TGTGCCAGCAGCACCAGATCGGAGGGTGAAGCTTTCTTT.

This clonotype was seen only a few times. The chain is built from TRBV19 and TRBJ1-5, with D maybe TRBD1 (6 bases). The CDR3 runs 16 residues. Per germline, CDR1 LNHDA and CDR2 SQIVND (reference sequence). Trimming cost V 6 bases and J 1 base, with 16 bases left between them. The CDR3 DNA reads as TGTGCCAGTAGCTCAAGACAGGTGCGGAGCAATCAGCCCCAGCATTTT. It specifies CASSSRQVRSNQPQHF.

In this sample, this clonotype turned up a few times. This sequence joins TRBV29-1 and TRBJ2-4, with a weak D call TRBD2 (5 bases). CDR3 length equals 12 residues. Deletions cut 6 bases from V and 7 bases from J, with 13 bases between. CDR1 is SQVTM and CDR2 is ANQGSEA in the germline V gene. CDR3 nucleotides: TGCAGCGTAGCCCGGACTGAGAACATTCAGTACTTC. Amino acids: CSVARTENIQYF.

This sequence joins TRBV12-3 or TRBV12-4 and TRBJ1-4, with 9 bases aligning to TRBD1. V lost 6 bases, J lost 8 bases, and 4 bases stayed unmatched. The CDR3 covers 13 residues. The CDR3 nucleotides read TGTGCCAGCAGGGGGACAGGGAGGGAAAAACTGTTTTTT. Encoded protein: CASRGTGREKLFF.